This TCR beta chain was observed in a study of T-cell reconstitution after alpha-beta-depleted transplantation in children (dated by TCRdb to 2016 to 2017). Regarding the study in general: Using TCR repertoire profiling, the study followed T-cell immune reconstitution in a quantitative way in children after TCRalphabeta/CD19-depleted allogeneic hematopoietic cell transplantation. Broader findings and caveats from the paper: Over subsequent months, a decline in hyperexpanded clone frequencies was noted, and after one year, T-cell counts and TCRbeta diversity were mostly ascribed to newly produced T cells. The high TCRbeta diversity at day 60 in some patients was ascribed to recipient T cells and intrathymic progenitors that had survived conditioning. The apparently early alphabetaT-cell count recovery about two months after transplant was reportedly dependent on only several hundred rapidly expanded clones derived from non-depleted graft cells.

With regard to this clonotype: There is no known antigen for this receptor. One junction end disagrees with the germline gene, perhaps due to a read error.

From the cysteine through the phenylalanine, the CDR3 covers 15 amino acids. The sequence is cut down to CDR3 DNA, 45 bases in frame from base 1. CDR1 is given as MNHEY and CDR2 as SVGAGI, both from the germline V gene. The library was built by means of PCR. The sequencing machine was an Illumina HiSeq 2500. To normalize quantification of the TCRbeta repertoire, the TCR libraries were built with molecular barcoding that relied on unique molecular identifiers. In TCRdb, the public reads were trimmed at Q25 with fastp and aligned with MiXCR, with productive beta chains retained. Rows with one shared CDR3 protein collapse into an entry with the most common genes and DNA. In all, the sample holds 250,000 to 400,000 distinct CDR3 sequences, and roughly 21% of those were seen once. Of the sample, 9.5% to 12% is held by the ten largest clones. The meaning of the sample's treatment or condition label: allogeneic hematopoietic cell transplantation with graft depleted of TCRalphabeta T cells and CD19 B cells. Transplant recipients were children who received TCRalphabeta/CD19-depleted allogeneic hematopoietic cell grafts.

The sequence was collected from a male patient between 5 and 17 years old who had a stem cell transplant for acute lymphoblastic leukemia, so the T cells may come from the graft donor. This specimen consisted of PBMCs, mostly from graft donor cells, obtained 180 days after TCRalphabeta/CD19-depleted stem cell transplant. The rearrangement combines TRBV6-5 with TRBJ2-7; the D gene is perhaps TRBD2, from 5 matching bases. The CDR3 region reads CTSSYSAGELYEQYF. The base sequence is TGTACCAGCAGTTACTCGGCCGGGGAACTCTACGAGCAGTACTTC.